Following are 32 T cell receptor beta chains from one sample sequenced in a study of lymphopenia after photon versus proton radiotherapy. This table comes from immunoSEQ multiplex PCR, and its TCRdb copy is limited to in-frame clones, with some not included. Of nearly 25,000 clones detected, around four fifths appear once; the ten largest clones hold roughly 20%. The sequencing here drew on peripheral blood, taken from a patient treated with proton-based radiotherapy. Receptors were obtained from a woman aged 70 to 79 with pancreatic cancer.

This chain links TRBV21-1 with TRBJ1-3; the tabulated D call, TRBD1, remains unverified against the DNA. TRBV21-1 represents a pseudogene. The CDR3 has 15 residues. Here the CDR3 DNA reads TGTGCCAGCAGCATCCAGGGGAGCTCTGGAAACACCATATATTTT. It encodes CASSIQGSSGNTIYF.

The J gene is TRBJ1-6, the V gene TRBV27; TRBD1 matches 9 bases. After removal of 4 bases from V and 5 bases from J, the junction contained 6 bases not matched to a gene. Per germline, CDR1 MNHEY and CDR2 SMNVEV (reference sequence). The CDR3 covers 16 residues. In DNA, the CDR3 is TGTGCCAGCAGTTCCGGACAGGGGCACAATAATTCACCCCTCCACTTT. Protein product: CASSSGQGHNNSPLHF.

The genes are TRBV11-2 and TRBJ2-2, with no clear D. The germline gives CDR1 SGHAT, CDR2 FQNNGV. This CDR3 has 13 amino acids. V dropped 2 bases and J dropped 3 bases, with 4 bases sitting between them. This CDR3 is CASSLTDTGELFF. The CDR3, as DNA: TGTGCCAGCAGCTTAACTGACACCGGGGAGCTGTTTTTT.

This clone has a handful of counts. The CDR3 here is CASSLSGTRPEQYF. In DNA, the CDR3 is TGTGCCAGCAGTTTAAGCGGGACCCGTCCCGAGCAGTACTTC. The chain carries TRBV6-5 and TRBJ2-7; 7 bases are shared with TRBD2. The trim removed 4 bases at V and 6 bases at J, leaving 9 bases unmatched. Germline V CDR1 and CDR2: MNHEY, SVGAGI. This CDR3 spans 14 amino acids.

This rearrangement joins TRBV7-2 to TRBJ2-7; the D gene is possibly TRBD1 (6 bases). The length of the CDR3 is 14 residues. The germline V gene has CDR1 SGHTA and CDR2 FQGNSA. Trimming cost V 4 bases and J 1 base, with 11 bases left between them. This chain's CDR3 is CASSSNRVSYEQYF. Written as DNA, the CDR3 is TGTGCCAGCAGCTCCAACAGGGTATCCTACGAGCAGTACTTC.

J is TRBJ1-3 and V is TRBV10-2; D gene uncertain. Trimming pared 7 bases from V and 0 bases from J, leaving 10 bases between. The germline gives CDR1 WSHSY, CDR2 SAAADI. The CDR3 consists of 14 residues. In DNA form, the CDR3 reads TGCGCCAGCAAACAGACCGACTCTGGAAACACCATATATTTT. Translation: CASKQTDSGNTIYF.

V and J are TRBV6-5 and TRBJ2-7; D is perhaps TRBD1 or TRBD2 (6 bases each). The CDR3 runs 14 residues. Germline assignment: CDR1 MNHEY and CDR2 SVGAGI. V shed 7 bases and J shed 3 bases, with 16 bases lying between them. CDR3 sequence reads: CASITKEGGYEQYF. The CDR3 nucleotides are TGTGCCAGCATTACTAAGGAGGGGGGCTACGAGCAGTACTTC.

This chain links TRBV6-4 with TRBJ1-1; no firm D call. This CDR3 comprises 15 residues. Looked up from germline, CDR1 is MRHNA and CDR2 is SNTAGT. With 9 bases removed from V and 1 base from J, the gap between germline ends came to 18 bases. The CDR3 nucleotides read TGTGCCAGAAGACGGGCTTCAGTAGGGAACACTGAAGCTTTCTTT. As protein: CARRRASVGNTEAFF.

The gene calls are TRBV6-1 and TRBJ1-2; D might be TRBD1 (5 bases). From germline, CDR1 is MNHNS and CDR2 SASEGT. Deletions cut 11 bases from V and 4 bases from J, with 23 bases between. This CDR3 is built from 15 residues. CDR3 bases: TGTGCCGGGGCCTTGGGAACGGGGACGACCTATGGCTACACCTTC. Amino acids: CAGALGTGTTYGYTF.

This chain joins TRBV14 and TRBJ2-1; 11 bases agree with TRBD2. Trimming at V came to 10 bases and at J to 5 bases, leaving 10 bases not matched to a gene. CDR1 and CDR2 (germline): SGHDN, FVKESK. This CDR3 contains 15 residues. The chain's CDR3 is CATSLAGGSNNEQFF. The CDR3 DNA sequence: TGTGCCACCTCTCTAGCGGGAGGTTCCAACAATGAGCAGTTCTTC.

This clone showed up just once. The chain links TRBV11-3 to TRBJ1-1; D is unresolved. The CDR3 runs to 18 residues. With 7 bases removed from V and 2 bases from J, the gap between germline ends came to 26 bases. Germline CDR1 reads SGHNT; CDR2 reads YENEEA. The CDR3 here is CASKPFRRAFHPNTEAFF. The CDR3, as DNA: TGTGCCAGCAAACCCTTCAGGAGGGCTTTTCACCCTAACACTGAAGCTTTCTTT.

This clone is a singleton in its sample. The J gene is TRBJ1-3, the V gene TRBV6-6, with D unclear. With 10 bases removed from V and 6 bases from J, the gap between germline ends came to 16 bases. CDR1 and CDR2 (germline): MNHNY, SVGAGI (reference sequence). CDR3 size: 13 residues. CDR3 sequence: CATRAAVENTIYF. The CDR3 bases are TGTGCCACCCGGGCCGCCGTGGAAAACACCATATATTTT.

The rearrangement joins TRBV28 to TRBJ2-2, with D tentatively TRBD1 (6 bases). With 7 bases removed from V and 5 bases from J, the gap between germline ends came to 17 bases. The germline V gene encodes CDR1 MDHEN and CDR2 SYDVKM. This CDR3 region has 15 residues. CDR3 bases: TGTGCCAGCAAGTTACAGGGCGGTGGGACCGGGGAGCTGTTTTTT. This translates into CASKLQGGGTGELFF.

The chain is built from TRBV27 and TRBJ2-6; unclear D gene. In germline, CDR1 is MNHEY, CDR2 SMNVEV (reference sequence). V was cut by 0 bases and J by 0 bases, with 12 bases left in between. CDR3 size: 18 residues. Written as DNA, the CDR3 is TGTGCCAGCAGTTTATCTGGCAGGCCTCGCTCTGGGGCCAACGTCCTGACTTTC. It codes for CASSLSGRPRSGANVLTF.

This sequence joins TRBV9 and TRBJ2-1, with TRBD1 matching 10 bases. The CDR3 length is 15 residues. V was pared by 4 bases and J by 8 bases, with 9 bases of the junction left unmatched. The germline V gene encodes CDR1 SGDLS and CDR2 YYNGEE. Here the CDR3 DNA reads TGTGCCAGCAGCCCGTCGGGACAGGGGTTCGATGAGCAGTTCTTC. Translation: CASSPSGQGFDEQFF. The full variable domain, in which reference TRBV9 and TRBJ2-1 provide the parts outside the CDR3, is DSGVTQTPKHLITATGQRVTLRCSPRSGDLSVYWYQQSLDQGLQFLIQYYNGEERAKGNILERFSAQQFPDLHSELNLSSLELGDSALYFCASSPSGQGFDEQFFGPGTRLTVL.

This rearrangement joins TRBV10-3 to TRBJ2-1; 11 nucleotides align to TRBD2. CDR1 is ENHRY and CDR2 is SYGVKD in the germline V gene. V lost 3 bases to trimming and J lost 7 bases; unmatched junction nucleotides: 8. The CDR3 loop spans 16 amino acids. CDR3 residues: CAISEDTSGSRNEQFF. CDR3 nucleotides: TGTGCCATCAGTGAAGACACTAGCGGGAGTCGAAATGAGCAGTTCTTC.

The genes are TRBV4-2 and TRBJ2-7; D might be TRBD1 (6 bases). Germline CDR1 and CDR2: LGHNA and YNFKEQ. V shed 0 bases and J shed 4 bases, with 16 bases lying between them. This CDR3 has 16 amino acids. The DNA for the CDR3 is TGTGCCAGCAGCCAAGATTTGGGCCTCCAGGGGTACGAGCAGTACTTC. This codes for CASSQDLGLQGYEQYF.

The chain carries TRBV5-4 and TRBJ1-1; 7 bases agree with TRBD1. This CDR3 region has 15 residues. The V segment lost 4 bases and the J segment 2 bases; nucleotides outside the gene matches: 8. Germline CDR1 reads SGHNT; CDR2 reads YYREEE (reference sequence). CDR3 region: CASSNMAGGNTEAFF. The CDR3 DNA reads as TGTGCCAGCAGCAATATGGCAGGGGGTAACACTGAAGCTTTCTTT.

The chain carries TRBV19 and TRBJ1-4; D is perhaps TRBD1 (5 bases). CDR1 and CDR2 from the germline V gene are LNHDA and SQIVND (reference sequence). Trimming removed 7 bases from V and 4 bases from J, with 16 bases in between. This CDR3 has 15 amino acids. CDR3 amino acids: CASTGAQTNNEKLFF. In DNA form, the CDR3 reads TGTGCCAGTACTGGGGCGCAGACGAATAATGAAAAACTGTTTTTT.

This clone was seen a single time. This chain uses TRBV19 with TRBJ1-1; 9 positions match TRBD1. The CDR3 is 17 residues long. CDR1 and CDR2 (germline): LNHDA, SQIVND (reference sequence). V was pared by 1 base and J by 1 base, with 7 bases of the junction left unmatched. The CDR3, as DNA: TGTGCCAGTAGTATAGCTCCACAGGGGGCGGCGAACACTGAAGCTTTCTTT. This sequence encodes CASSIAPQGAANTEAFF.

The genes are TRBV5-4 and TRBJ2-2, with D hard to call. Deletions cut 0 bases from V and 4 bases from J, with 7 bases between. Germline values: CDR1 SGHNT, CDR2 YYREEE (reference sequence). The CDR3 totals 14 residues. The CDR3 loop is CASSLGVPTGELFF. The DNA for the CDR3 is TGTGCCAGCAGCTTGGGGGTCCCCACCGGGGAGCTGTTTTTT. Based on the CDR3 plus reference TRBV5-4 and TRBJ2-2, the full variable domain is ETGVTQSPTHLIKTRGQQVTLRCSSQSGHNTVSWYQQALGQGPQFIFQYYREEENGRGNFPPRFSGLQFPNYSSELNVNALELDDSALYLCASSLGVPTGELFFGEGSRLTVL.

This clone was picked up a small number of times. The chain carries TRBV6-1 and TRBJ2-1, with D possibly TRBD2 on 7 matching bases. CDR1 is MNHNS and CDR2 is SASEGT in the germline V gene. V was shortened by 0 bases and J by 7 bases, with 16 bases between the two germline ends. The CDR3 extends over 16 amino acids. The DNA of the CDR3 is TGTGCCAGCAGTGAAGCGGGAAGGGGAGGGGGGAATGAGCAGTTCTTC. Amino acid sequence: CASSEAGRGGGNEQFF.

This clone was counted only a few times. V gene TRBV19 combines with J gene TRBJ2-1; D is possibly TRBD2 (5 bases). The CDR3 has 14 amino acids. Germline CDR1 reads LNHDA; CDR2 reads SQIVND (reference sequence). Trimming took off 6 bases at V and 4 bases at J, with 13 bases between the two ends. CDR3 amino acids: CASSPGLLYNEQFF. In DNA, the CDR3 is TGTGCCAGTAGCCCGGGGTTGCTATACAATGAGCAGTTCTTC.

V gene TRBV2 combines with J gene TRBJ2-5; D may be TRBD2 (6 bases). The CDR3 length is 14 residues. V was clipped by 6 bases and J by 4 bases, with 15 bases between them. Germline values: CDR1 SNHLY, CDR2 FYNNEI. In DNA, the CDR3 is TGTGCCAGCAGCCCAGCCTGGGGAGGAGAGACCCAGTACTTC. Its translation: CASSPAWGGETQYF.

The rearrangement joins TRBV5-1 to TRBJ1-5; D gene uncertain. With 7 bases removed from V and 1 base from J, the gap between germline ends came to 15 bases. The CDR3 has 15 amino acids. Per germline, CDR1 SGHRS and CDR2 YFSETQ. The CDR3 spells CASCEDGSSNQPQHF. CDR3 DNA sequence: TGCGCCAGCTGCGAGGACGGGTCGAGCAATCAGCCCCAGCATTTT.

This chain's CDR3 is CASSSSSSGAGGEQYF. The CDR3 bases are TGTGCCAGTAGCAGCTCCTCTAGCGGCGCAGGGGGGGAGCAGTACTTC. This rearrangement joins TRBV19 to TRBJ2-7; D is tentatively TRBD1 or TRBD2 (7 bases each). The germline V gene has CDR1 LNHDA and CDR2 SQIVND (reference sequence). The V and J ends lost 6 bases and 7 bases respectively, with 25 bases between them. This CDR3 comprises 16 residues. Full variable domain (rest looked up from reference TRBV19 and TRBJ2-7): DGGITQSPKYLFRKEGQNVTLSCEQNLNHDAMYWYRQDPGQGLRLIYYSQIVNDFQKGDIAEGYSVSREKKESFPLTVTSAQKNPTAFYLCASSSSSSGAGGEQYFGPGTRLTVT.

The chain couples TRBV6-4 to TRBJ2-1; 8 nucleotides agree with TRBD1. There are 15 residues in the CDR3. V dropped 0 bases and J dropped 6; count of bases not matched to a gene: 4. CDR1 is MRHNA, CDR2 SNTAGT, per germline. CDR3 DNA: TGTGCCAGCAGTGACTCTCAGGGGGCGTTCAATGAGCAGTTCTTC. It encodes CASSDSQGAFNEQFF.

The V and J genes are TRBV27 and TRBJ2-3, with unresolved D. From germline, CDR1 is MNHEY and CDR2 SMNVEV (reference sequence). Trimming took off 5 bases at V and 0 bases at J, with 18 bases between the two ends. This CDR3 is 17 amino acids long. The CDR3 DNA reads TGTGCCAGCAGTCCCGACCGCCGGCTAACTAGCACAGATACGCAGTATTTT. It translates to CASSPDRRLTSTDTQYF.

The chain uses TRBV14 and TRBJ2-2; perhaps D is TRBD1 or TRBD2 (5 bases each). The germline gives CDR1 SGHDN, CDR2 FVKESK. The CDR3 is 14 amino acids. V was trimmed by 4 bases and J by 5 bases, leaving 11 bases between them. CDR3 DNA sequence: TGTGCCAGCAGCCGAGGGGTAGGGACCGGGGAGCTGTTTTTT. This translates into CASSRGVGTGELFF.

The rearrangement joins TRBV10-3 to TRBJ1-1; no firm D call. The CDR3 has 13 residues. V shed 7 bases and J shed 2 bases, with 11 bases lying between them. Germline V lookup: CDR1 ENHRY, CDR2 SYGVKD. CDR3: CAIKTPANTEAFF. The CDR3 DNA follows: TGTGCCATCAAGACACCGGCAAACACTGAAGCTTTCTTT.

V gene TRBV6-5 combines with J gene TRBJ2-1, with 12 bases aligning to TRBD2. The germline CDR1 and CDR2 sequences are MNHEY and SVGAGI. The V gene end was trimmed by 6 bases and the J gene end by 10 bases; junction bases not matched to a gene: 7. This CDR3 has 14 amino acids. For the CDR3, the DNA is TGTGCCAGCAGACCTAGCGGGGGGGGTAGGGAGCAGTTCTTC. This codes for CASRPSGGGREQFF.

The chain couples TRBV7-2 to TRBJ2-2, with 10 bases that match TRBD2. Trimming removed 5 bases from V and 1 base from J; junction bases left unmatched: 10. From germline, CDR1 is SGHTA and CDR2 FQGNSA. The CDR3 runs to 18 residues. The CDR3 reads CASSPRTSGRLNTGELFF. In DNA, the CDR3 is TGTGCCAGCAGCCCGAGGACTAGCGGAAGGTTGAACACCGGGGAGCTGTTTTTT.